The sequence of this T cell receptor (beta chain) was determined in a study of shared clonotypes between healthy human individuals. Study as a whole: Aged between 18 and 49, the donors were a couple of women and three men.

V trimming: 2 bases; J trimming: 7 bases; junction bases outside the gene matches: 9. Germline V gene lookup returns CDR1 SGHTA and CDR2 FQGNSA. The CDR3 totals 15 residues. Over several immunoSEQ plates, each subset's genomic DNA was distributed in even portions. Loaded into unsorted PBMC replicate PCRs was roughly 320 ng DNA, tens of thousands of T cell genomes. Measured with immunoSEQ multiplex PCR; TCRdb has only the in-frame clones, and not every one. The profile shows 450,000 to 500,000 clones, about 85% of them singletons. The clonotype was recovered from a woman aged 40 to 55 in good health. Some clones in this sample may be carry-over from other donors' samples. The chain carries TRBV7-2 and TRBJ1-2; 8 bases match TRBD1. Input material: PBMCs. CDR3 loop: CASSLHGQGWGGYTF. CDR3 bases: TGTGCCAGCAGCTTACACGGACAGGGTTGGGGTGGCTACACCTTC. Based on the CDR3 plus reference TRBV7-2 and TRBJ1-2, the full variable domain is GAGVSQSPSNKVTEKGKDVELRCDPISGHTALYWYRQSLGQGLEFLIYFQGNSAPDKSGLPSDRFSAERTGGSVSTLTIQRTQQEDSAVYLCASSLHGQGWGGYTFGSGTRLTVV.